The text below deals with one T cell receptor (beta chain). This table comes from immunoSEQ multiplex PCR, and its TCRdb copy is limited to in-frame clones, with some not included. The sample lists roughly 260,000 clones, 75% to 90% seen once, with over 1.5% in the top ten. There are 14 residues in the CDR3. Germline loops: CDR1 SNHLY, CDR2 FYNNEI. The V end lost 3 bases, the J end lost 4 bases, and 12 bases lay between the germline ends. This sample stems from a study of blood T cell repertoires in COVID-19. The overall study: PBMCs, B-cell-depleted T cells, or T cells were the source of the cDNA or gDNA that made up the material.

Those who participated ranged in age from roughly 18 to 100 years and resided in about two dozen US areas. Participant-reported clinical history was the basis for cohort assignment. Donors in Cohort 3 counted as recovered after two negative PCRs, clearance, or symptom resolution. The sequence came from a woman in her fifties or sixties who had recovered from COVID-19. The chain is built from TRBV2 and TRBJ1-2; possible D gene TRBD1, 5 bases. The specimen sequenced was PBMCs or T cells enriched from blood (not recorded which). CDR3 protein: CASSDPGSTYGYTF. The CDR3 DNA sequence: TGTGCCAGCAGTGATCCAGGGTCTACCTATGGCTACACCTTC.